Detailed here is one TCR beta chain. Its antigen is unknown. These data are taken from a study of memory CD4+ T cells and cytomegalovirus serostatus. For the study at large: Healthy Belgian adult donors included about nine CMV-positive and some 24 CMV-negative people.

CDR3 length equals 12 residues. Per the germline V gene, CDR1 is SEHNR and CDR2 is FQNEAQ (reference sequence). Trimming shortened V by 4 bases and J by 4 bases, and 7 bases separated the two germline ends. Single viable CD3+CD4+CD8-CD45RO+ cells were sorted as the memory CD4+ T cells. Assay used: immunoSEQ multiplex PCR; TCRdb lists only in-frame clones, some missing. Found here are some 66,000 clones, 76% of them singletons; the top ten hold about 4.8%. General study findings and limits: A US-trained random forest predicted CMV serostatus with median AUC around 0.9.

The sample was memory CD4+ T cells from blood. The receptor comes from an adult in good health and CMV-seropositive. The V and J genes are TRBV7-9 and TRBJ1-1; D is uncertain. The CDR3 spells CASSSRTTEAFF. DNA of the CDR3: TGTGCCAGCAGCTCCAGGACCACTGAAGCTTTCTTT.